This T cell receptor (beta chain) was sequenced in a study of blood T cell repertoires in COVID-19. On the study more broadly: From the United States, Italy and Spain came samples of acute and convalescent COVID-19. Sources were T cells, B-cell-depleted T cells, or PBMCs; the material itself was cDNA or gDNA.

This clone was observed a single time. Germline V gene lookup returns CDR1 LNHDA and CDR2 SQIVND (reference sequence). Trimming stripped 6 bases from V and 3 bases from J, with 23 bases between. This CDR3 contains 17 residues. In the original workflow: Quantification of nucleated cells was approximated via reference gene primer amplification. Clones were read by immunoSEQ multiplex PCR, and TCRdb kept only the in-frame ones, dropping some. V and J calls and clone size follow that table, whereas D and trimming were derived from the DNA. The sample has about 260,000 clones, around four fifths seen once; the top ten hold roughly 4%.

The receptor comes from a man aged 55 to 70 with acute or convalescent COVID-19. Specimen: peripheral blood. This rearrangement joins TRBV19 to TRBJ1-2, with D perhaps matching TRBD1 (6 bases). CDR3 sequence: CASSTETGATIDYGYTF. CDR3 nucleotide sequence: TGTGCCAGTAGCACGGAGACAGGCGCAACCATTGACTATGGCTACACCTTC.